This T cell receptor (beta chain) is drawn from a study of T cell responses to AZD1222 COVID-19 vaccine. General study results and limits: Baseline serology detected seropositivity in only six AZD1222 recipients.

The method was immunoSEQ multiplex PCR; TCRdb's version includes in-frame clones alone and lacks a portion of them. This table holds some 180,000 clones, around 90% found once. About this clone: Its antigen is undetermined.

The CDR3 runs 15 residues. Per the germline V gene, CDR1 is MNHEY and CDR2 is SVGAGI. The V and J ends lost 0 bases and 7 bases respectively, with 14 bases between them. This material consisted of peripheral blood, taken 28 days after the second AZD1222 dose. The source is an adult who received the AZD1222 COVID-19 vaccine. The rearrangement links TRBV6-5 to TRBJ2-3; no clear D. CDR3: CASSYSPPAPHTQYF. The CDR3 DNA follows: TGTGCCAGCAGTTACTCCCCCCCGGCCCCTCATACGCAGTATTTT.